Detailed here is one T cell receptor beta chain. This table comes from immunoSEQ multiplex PCR, and its TCRdb copy is limited to in-frame clones, with some not included. The table has 95,000 to 150,000 clones, 82% seen once. These data originate in a study of blood T cell repertoires in COVID-19. V dropped 0 bases and J dropped 5 bases, with 11 bases sitting between them. Germline V gives CDR1 SGHRS, CDR2 YFSETQ. The CDR3 consists of 14 residues. This clonotype was obtained from a woman in her 70s with acute or convalescent COVID-19. The specimen sequenced was peripheral blood. V is TRBV5-1 and J is TRBJ1-1; D gene uncertain. The CDR3 DNA is TGCGCCAGCAGCTTGGCGTCAGGTCGGACTGAAGCTTTCTTT. Protein sequence: CASSLASGRTEAFF.